What follows are 5 T cell receptor beta chains derived from one specimen sequenced in a study of blood T cell repertoires in COVID-19. Profiling relied on immunoSEQ multiplex PCR, and the TCRdb table lists in-frame clones only, not all of them. The sample contains about 150,000 clones, 80% to 85% of which appear only once. Specimen: peripheral blood. All receptors come from a human donor in a cohort sampled during active COVID-19.

CDR3 residues: CASSESITGQGHYEQYF. CDR3 nucleotides: TGCGCCAGCAGTGAGTCGATAACGGGACAGGGCCACTACGAGCAGTACTTC. The V call is TRBV10-2, the J call TRBJ2-7; 9 bases align to TRBD1. The CDR3 consists of 17 residues. The V gene's germline CDR1 is WSHSY and CDR2 SAAADI. The ends lost 0 bases at V and 3 bases at J; junction bases unmatched: 9.

The chain combines TRBV7-2 with TRBJ2-5, with D possibly TRBD1 on 7 matching bases. Germline CDR1 is SGHTA and CDR2 is FQGNSA. The V gene lost 1 base and the J gene lost 4 bases, with 16 bases spanning the gap. The CDR3 sequence is 16 residues long. The CDR3: CASSLGPHRGGETQYF. The CDR3 coding sequence is TGTGCCAGCAGCTTAGGACCGCACAGGGGAGGAGAGACCCAGTACTTC.

This chain joins TRBV5-1 and TRBJ2-2; 7 bases are a match to TRBD1. This CDR3 has 17 residues. CDR1 and CDR2 (germline): SGHRS, YFSETQ. Germline trimming cut 2 bases from V and 0 bases from J; bases unmatched to any gene: 7. CDR3: CASSFGTVGPNTGELFF. The CDR3 DNA reads as TGCGCCAGCAGCTTCGGGACAGTTGGGCCGAACACCGGGGAGCTGTTTTTT.

V gene TRBV7-2 combines with J gene TRBJ2-1; TRBD2 agrees at 8 bases. CDR3 length: 15 residues. Trimming took 2 bases from V and 10 from J; bases not matched to a gene: 10. Germline V gene data show CDR1 as SGHTA and CDR2 as FQGNSA. This chain's CDR3 is CASSLTQRTSPEQFF. CDR3 DNA sequence: TGTGCCAGCAGCTTAACCCAGAGGACTAGCCCCGAGCAGTTCTTC. The full variable domain, rest sourced from reference TRBV7-2 and TRBJ2-1, is GAGVSQSPSNKVTEKGKDVELRCDPISGHTALYWYRQSLGQGLEFLIYFQGNSAPDKSGLPSDRFSAERTGGSVSTLTIQRTQQEDSAVYLCASSLTQRTSPEQFFGPGTRLTVL.

The chain recombines TRBV4-3 with TRBJ2-5, with TRBD2 identical over 10 bases. Germline V gene lookup returns CDR1 LGHNA and CDR2 YSLEER. The CDR3 sequence is 15 residues long. The J segment lost 5 bases and the V segment lost 1 base, leaving 4 bases of the junction unmatched. CDR3 in amino acids: CASSQVAGGGETQYF. The CDR3 DNA follows: TGCGCCAGCAGCCAAGTAGCGGGGGGCGGGGAGACCCAGTACTTC.